Here is one TCR beta chain with its context. Antigen specificity is unknown. The length of the CDR3 is 14 residues. V was trimmed by 4 bases and J by 0 bases, leaving 9 bases between them. Looked up from germline, CDR1 is MNHEY and CDR2 is SVGAGI. This entry is derived from a study of T-cell reconstitution after alpha-beta-depleted transplantation in children. This sample's TCRbeta library carried unique molecular identifier barcodes. Each CDR3 protein gets one entry after TCRdb re-called the PCR reads with MiXCR. The sample shows 100,000 or so distinct CDR3 sequences, about 8% of them seen only once. Study-level points and caveats: In patients about two months after transplant, alpha-beta T cells reportedly arose from several hundred expanded graft clones. T-cell counts and diversity at one year following transplant were attributed mainly to newly produced T cells. Some patients' high day-60 TCRbeta diversity was traced to surviving recipient T cells and thymic progenitors.

This chain links TRBV6-5 with TRBJ1-1; perhaps TRBD1 as D (6 bases). The sample in question was PBMCs, obtained before TCRalphabeta/CD19-depleted stem cell transplant. The receptor was derived from a boy between 2 and 10 years old with acute lymphoblastic leukemia, due to receive a stem cell transplant. The CDR3 spells CASSSWTVNTEAFF. In DNA form, the CDR3 reads TGTGCCAGCAGTTCATGGACAGTGAACACTGAAGCTTTCTTT.